This TCR beta chain was found in a study of T cells after posttransplantation cyclophosphamide. In the case of this clone: What it recognizes is unknown.

Study-wide points: Tissue-infiltrating T cells from skin or gut overlapped little with blood T cells. Recipient CMV seropositivity and CMV reactivation strongly tracked TRB clonality. Later blood repertoires were often dominated by clones from the donor CD8+ memory compartment.

Per germline, CDR1 MNHNY and CDR2 SVGAGI (reference sequence). The CDR3 extends over 14 amino acids. The germline V and J ends were trimmed by 2 bases and 7 bases, with 11 bases remaining between them. Profiled with immunoSEQ multiplex PCR; TCRdb holds only in-frame clones, not every one. The table shows around 13,000 clones, with approximately 80% occurring only once. Sequencing was carried out using memory CD4+ T cells sorted from PBMCs. V usage is TRBV6-6 and J usage is TRBJ2-2; maybe TRBD2 (5 bases). This receptor was obtained from a man over 45 in good health, CMV-negative, and a related stem cell transplant donor. CDR3 protein: CASSYGGSGGELFF. The CDR3 coding sequence is TGTGCCAGCAGTTACGGTGGGAGCGGCGGGGAGCTGTTTTTT.